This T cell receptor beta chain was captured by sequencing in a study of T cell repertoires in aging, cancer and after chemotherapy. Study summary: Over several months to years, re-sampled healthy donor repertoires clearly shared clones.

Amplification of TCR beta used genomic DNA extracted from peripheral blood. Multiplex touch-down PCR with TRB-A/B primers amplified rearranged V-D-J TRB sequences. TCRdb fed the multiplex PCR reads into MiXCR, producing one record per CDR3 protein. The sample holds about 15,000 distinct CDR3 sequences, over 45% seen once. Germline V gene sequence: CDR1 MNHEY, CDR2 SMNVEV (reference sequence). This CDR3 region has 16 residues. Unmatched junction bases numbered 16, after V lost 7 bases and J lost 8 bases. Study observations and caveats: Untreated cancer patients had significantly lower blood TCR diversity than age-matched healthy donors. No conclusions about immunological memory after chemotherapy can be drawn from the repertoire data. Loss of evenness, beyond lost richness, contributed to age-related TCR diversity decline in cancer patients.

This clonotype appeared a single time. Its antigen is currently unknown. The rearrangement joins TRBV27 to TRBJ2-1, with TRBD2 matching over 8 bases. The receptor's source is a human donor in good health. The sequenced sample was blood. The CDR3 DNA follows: TGTGCCAGCACCGATTCCAGCGGGAGAAAATACGATGAGCAGTTCTTC. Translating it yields CASTDSSGRKYDEQFF.